This paragraph reports one T cell receptor beta chain. Using immunoSEQ multiplex PCR, the repertoire was profiled, and TCRdb retains in-frame clones only, with some absent. Here the sample spans approximately 160,000 clones, more than 70% being singletons. The sample is drawn from a study of blood T cell repertoires in COVID-19. This CDR3 region has 19 residues. CDR1 is SGHRS, CDR2 YFSETQ, per germline. V was clipped by 5 bases and J by 1 base; unmatched bases: 14. The sequencing input was peripheral blood. This clonotype originated in a man between 18 and 35 years old with active or convalescent COVID-19. The chain combines TRBV5-1 with TRBJ2-1, with TRBD2 matching 11 bases. The CDR3 DNA sequence: TGCGCCAGCAGACGAAACCCGGCTAGCGGGGGGCAATCCTACAATGAGCAGTTCTTC. It yields the protein CASRRNPASGGQSYNEQFF.